The rows below give T cell receptor beta chains drawn from one sample of a study of blood T cell repertoires in COVID-19. The assay was immunoSEQ multiplex PCR, and TCRdb's table has in-frame clones only and misses some. Of about 210,000 clones in the sample, around nine tenths were seen once. The sequencing sample was made of peripheral blood. The receptors come from a man between 40 and 49 years old with acute or convalescent COVID-19. CDR3s include the opening cysteine and the closing phenylalanine or tryptophan. A D gene is named only where the DNA matches it firmly. Clone size is not always given. Where it is, it says once, few, many or a class for expanded clones.

clone size | J gene | V gene | D gene | CDR3 protein | CDR3 DNA
- | TRBJ2-1 | TRBV11-2 | TRBD1 | CASSLNSGQAYNEQFF | TGTGCCAGCAGCTTAAACTCCGGACAGGCCTACAATGAGCAGTTCTTC
- | TRBJ2-7 | TRBV27 | - | CASSFRQGRYEQYF | TGTGCCAGCAGTTTCAGGCAGGGTAGGTACGAGCAGTACTTC
- | TRBJ2-7 | TRBV29-1 | - | CSVEGSSSYEQYF | TGCAGCGTTGAGGGCTCGAGCTCCTACGAGCAGTACTTC
- | TRBJ2-7 | TRBV5-1 | TRBD1 | CASSFRQGLFSYEQYF | TGCGCCAGCAGCTTTAGACAGGGTCTATTTTCCTACGAGCAGTACTTC
- | TRBJ1-5 | TRBV6-5 | - | CASSYSQVERPQHF | TGTGCCAGCAGTTATTCACAGGTGGAGAGGCCCCAGCATTTT
- | TRBJ1-2 | TRBV3-1/TRBV3-2 | - | CASSQYFYGYTF | TGTGCCAGCAGCCAGTATTTCTATGGCTACACCTTC
- | TRBJ1-2 | TRBV2 | - | CASSEREGYGYTF | TGTGCCAGCAGTGAAAGGGAGGGGTATGGCTACACCTTC
- | TRBJ2-3 | TRBV18 | - | CASSPDRKSTDTQYF | TGTGCCAGCTCACCAGACAGGAAGAGCACAGATACGCAGTATTTT
- | TRBJ1-1 | TRBV11-2 | - | CASSLVRSGGGTFF | TGTGCCAGCAGCTTAGTAAGGTCTGGGGGGGGGACTTTCTTT
- | TRBJ1-2 | TRBV6-5 | - | CASSSIGLNSGYTF | TGTGCCAGCAGTTCCATAGGACTCAACAGTGGCTACACCTTC
- | TRBJ2-1 | TRBV28 | - | CASRGGGGLYNEQFF | TGTGCCAGCAGGGGGGGAGGGGGTCTTTACAATGAGCAGTTCTTC
- | TRBJ2-3 | TRBV11-3 | - | CASSLTGYTDTQYF | TGTGCCAGCAGCTTAACAGGGTACACAGATACGCAGTATTTT
- | TRBJ2-3 | TRBV10-1 | TRBD1 | CASSSGGSTDTQYF | TGCGCCAGCAGTTCAGGGGGTAGCACAGATACGCAGTATTTT
- | TRBJ2-3 | TRBV27 | TRBD2 | CASSLSVAGGGTDTQYF | TGTGCCAGCAGTTTATCCGTAGCGGGGGGGGGCACAGATACGCAGTATTTT
once | TRBJ2-3 | TRBV12-3/TRBV12-4 | - | CASSPSRVSTQYF | TGTGCCAGCAGTCCTTCCCGAGTGAGTACGCAGTATTTT
- | TRBJ1-5 | TRBV19 | - | CASSPGRNQPQHF | TGTGCCAGTAGCCCAGGGCGCAATCAGCCCCAGCATTTT
- | TRBJ1-3 | TRBV11-2 | - | CASSSHGESGNTIYF | TGTGCCAGCAGCTCCCACGGGGAGTCTGGAAACACCATATATTTT
- | TRBJ2-1 | TRBV5-1 | TRBD2 | CTSGSYNEQFF | TGCACGAGCGGGAGTTACAATGAGCAGTTCTTC
- | TRBJ2-7 | TRBV28 | TRBD1 | CASSPPPRDRGLEQYF | TGTGCCAGCAGTCCACCGCCCCGGGACAGGGGTCTCGAGCAGTACTTC
- | TRBJ2-1 | TRBV28 | TRBD2 | CASSPRAGSGNFIHNEQFF | TGTGCCAGCAGTCCCCGGGCGGGTAGCGGGAACTTCATCCACAATGAGCAGTTCTTC
- | TRBJ2-7 | TRBV6-5 | - | CASSFGRGADEQYF | TGTGCCAGCAGTTTTGGCAGGGGCGCCGACGAGCAGTACTTC
- | TRBJ2-1 | TRBV7-3 | TRBD2 | CASSLRDDGTRLNEQFF | TGTGCCAGCAGCTTAAGGGATGATGGGACTAGGCTCAATGAGCAGTTCTTC
once | TRBJ1-5 | TRBV27 | - | CASSLRAGLGQPQHF | TGTGCCAGCAGTTTACGGGCGGGCCTGGGGCAGCCCCAGCATTTT
- | TRBJ1-1 | TRBV6-5 | - | CASSRTRALNTEAFF | TGTGCCAGCAGTCGAACCAGGGCGCTGAACACTGAAGCTTTCTTT
- | TRBJ2-1 | TRBV3-1/TRBV3-2 | - | CASSYNYNEQFF | TGTGCCAGCAGTTACAACTACAATGAGCAGTTCTTC
- | TRBJ2-1 | TRBV24-1 | TRBD2 | CATSDPGLAGDYNEQFF | TGTGCCACCAGTGACCCGGGACTAGCGGGGGACTACAATGAGCAGTTCTTC
- | TRBJ2-7 | TRBV11-2 | TRBD2 | CASSPRGAGGRYEQYF | TGTGCCAGCAGCCCGCGTGGGGCGGGGGGCCGCTACGAGCAGTACTTC
- | TRBJ2-7 | TRBV6-5 | - | CASSYGADHYEQYF | TGTGCCAGCAGTTACGGGGCGGACCACTACGAGCAGTACTTC
- | TRBJ1-1 | TRBV3-1/TRBV3-2 | - | CASRAEALNTEAFF | TGTGCCAGCAGAGCGGAAGCTCTGAACACTGAAGCTTTCTTT
- | TRBJ2-4 | TRBV10-1 | - | CASSESTRLAKNIQYF | TGCGCCAGCAGTGAGTCGACTAGACTAGCCAAAAACATTCAGTACTTC
- | TRBJ1-5 | TRBV28 | - | CASSLAGINQPQHF | TGTGCCAGCAGTTTAGCAGGGATCAATCAGCCCCAGCATTTT
few | TRBJ2-3 | TRBV6-4 | - | CASSDSGGQGTDTQYF | TGTGCCAGCAGTGACTCGGGAGGGCAGGGGACAGATACGCAGTATTTT
- | TRBJ2-3 | TRBV4-2 | - | CASSPGPIGGTQYF | TGTGCCAGCAGCCCTGGACCTATCGGGGGTACGCAGTATTTT
- | TRBJ1-6 | TRBV11-2 | - | CASSLVQPARGSPLHF | TGTGCCAGCAGCTTAGTCCAGCCGGCCCGGGGTTCACCCCTCCACTTT
- | TRBJ1-1 | TRBV11-2 | - | CASSHTGAQEAFF | TGTGCCAGCAGCCATACAGGAGCCCAAGAAGCTTTCTTT
once | TRBJ1-1 | TRBV30 | - | CAWSVRGGGMNTEAFF | TGTGCCTGGAGTGTACGGGGGGGAGGTATGAACACTGAAGCTTTCTTT
- | TRBJ2-3 | TRBV3-1/TRBV3-2 | - | CASSQGHRLSTDTQYF | TGTGCCAGCAGCCAAGGACACCGGCTAAGCACAGATACGCAGTATTTT
few | TRBJ2-7 | TRBV27 | - | CASSLLGGYYEQYF | TGTGCCAGCAGTTTGCTAGGGGGTTACTACGAGCAGTACTTC
- | TRBJ2-3 | TRBV7-3 | - | CASSLRSPDTQYF | TGTGCCAGCAGCTTGCGGTCACCAGATACGCAGTATTTT
- | TRBJ2-7 | TRBV20-1 | TRBD1 | CSASGFQDRGHYEQYF | TGCAGTGCTAGTGGATTCCAGGACAGGGGGCACTACGAGCAGTACTTC
- | TRBJ1-5 | TRBV4-1 | - | CASSQDQGSNQPQHF | TGCGCCAGCAGCCAAGATCAGGGTTCCAATCAGCCCCAGCATTTT
few | TRBJ1-2 | TRBV4-1 | - | CASSQGAYAIYGYTF | TGCGCCAGCAGCCAAGGCGCTTACGCGATATATGGCTACACCTTC
- | TRBJ1-5 | TRBV30 | - | CAWSVSVQPQHF | TGTGCCTGGAGTGTTAGTGTGCAGCCCCAGCATTTT
- | TRBJ2-3 | TRBV2 | TRBD2 | CASKDRLADTDTQYF | TGTGCCAGCAAAGACAGACTAGCGGACACAGATACGCAGTATTTT
- | TRBJ2-7 | TRBV28 | - | CASSLLLLTSEQYF | TGTGCCAGCAGTTTATTACTCCTTACCTCCGAGCAGTACTTC
- | TRBJ1-1 | TRBV19 | TRBD1 | CASILTGGNTEAFF | TGTGCCAGTATCTTAACAGGGGGCAACACTGAAGCTTTCTTT
- | TRBJ2-1 | TRBV6-1 | TRBD2 | CASSDASGRAWNEQFF | TGTGCCAGCAGTGATGCTAGCGGGAGGGCCTGGAATGAGCAGTTCTTC
- | TRBJ2-5 | TRBV7-3 | - | CASSEVPVVGLRGETQYF | TGTGCCAGCAGCGAAGTCCCGGTAGTGGGGCTTAGGGGAGAGACCCAGTACTTC
once | TRBJ1-1 | TRBV7-2 | - | CASSFAAGGNTEAFF | TGTGCCAGCAGCTTCGCAGCCGGAGGGAACACTGAAGCTTTCTTT
- | TRBJ2-1 | TRBV2 | - | CASSPTGGGGNEQFF | TGTGCCAGCAGTCCTACGGGAGGAGGGGGCAATGAGCAGTTCTTC
- | TRBJ2-7 | TRBV28 | TRBD1 | CASSPWTGSHEQYF | TGTGCCAGCAGTCCTTGGACAGGTTCCCACGAGCAGTACTTC
- | TRBJ1-1 | TRBV19 | - | CASKGALGREGTEAFF | TGTGCCAGTAAAGGGGCGCTGGGGCGGGAAGGCACTGAAGCTTTCTTT
- | TRBJ1-3 | TRBV16 | - | CASSPPGGLYSGNTIYF | TGTGCCAGCAGCCCTCCGGGCGGGCTATACTCTGGAAACACCATATATTTT
- | TRBJ1-5 | TRBV27 | - | CASSSISPNQPQHF | TGTGCCAGCAGTTCCATTTCCCCCAATCAGCCCCAGCATTTT
- | TRBJ2-7 | TRBV11-2 | TRBD1 | CASSFDRGALGGQYF | TGTGCCAGCAGCTTTGACAGGGGCGCCTTAGGAGGGCAGTACTTC
- | TRBJ1-2 | TRBV5-1 | TRBD1 | CASSPDRAWNYGYTF | TGCGCCAGCAGCCCTGACAGGGCGTGGAACTATGGCTACACCTTC